The rows below give T cell receptor beta chains drawn from one sample of a study of T-cell memory formation after mild COVID-19. TCRdb processed the 5' RACE reads anew with MiXCR; each CDR3 protein has one entry. The sample shows about 440,000 distinct CDR3 sequences, 20% of them seen only once. Sample: PBMCs or a T cell subset sorted from them (not recorded which). The source of these receptors is an adult woman who had mild COVID-19 (a few samples of this study predate the infection). Cell type and time point are not known. Both conserved end residues are part of each CDR3. The order of the fields is V gene, J gene, clone size, D gene, CDR3 protein, CDR3 DNA. A D gene is named only where the DNA matches it firmly. Clone sizes are given selectively: once, few, many, or a class where the clone is expanded.

V gene: TRBV7-3; J gene: TRBJ2-1; clone size: -; D gene: -; CDR3 protein: CASSSPEAGYNEQFF; CDR3 DNA: TGTGCCAGCAGCTCCCCGGAGGCGGGCTACAATGAGCAGTTCTTC
V gene: TRBV24-1; J gene: TRBJ1-2; clone size: -; D gene: TRBD1; CDR3 protein: CATSATGQPSNYGYTF; CDR3 DNA: TGTGCCACCAGTGCCACGGGACAGCCCTCAAATTATGGCTACACCTTC
V gene: TRBV6-6; J gene: TRBJ2-7; clone size: -; D gene: -; CDR3 protein: CASSDRQYEQYF; CDR3 DNA: TGTGCCAGCAGTGACCGACAGTACGAGCAGTACTTC
V gene: TRBV7-9; J gene: TRBJ2-7; clone size: -; D gene: -; CDR3 protein: CASSPLQGPYEQYF; CDR3 DNA: TGTGCCAGCAGCCCCTTACAGGGACCCTACGAGCAGTACTTC
V gene: TRBV24-1; J gene: TRBJ2-7; clone size: few; D gene: TRBD2; CDR3 protein: CATSDTGTSQSSYEQYF; CDR3 DNA: TGTGCCACCAGTGATACCGGGACTAGCCAGAGCTCCTACGAGCAGTACTTC
V gene: TRBV4-3; J gene: TRBJ2-7; clone size: -; D gene: -; CDR3 protein: CASSQEPGQLYEQYF; CDR3 DNA: TGCGCCAGCAGCCAAGAACCAGGACAGTTGTACGAGCAGTACTTC
V gene: TRBV27; J gene: TRBJ1-4; clone size: -; D gene: TRBD1; CDR3 protein: CASSPGPTGYGEKLFF; CDR3 DNA: TGTGCCAGCAGTCCTGGCCCGACAGGGTACGGTGAAAAACTGTTTTTT
V gene: TRBV13; J gene: TRBJ2-5; clone size: -; D gene: TRBD2; CDR3 protein: CASSLALAGSQETQYF; CDR3 DNA: TGTGCCAGCAGCTTAGCGCTAGCGGGTTCACAAGAGACCCAGTACTTC
V gene: TRBV6-6; J gene: TRBJ2-3; clone size: -; D gene: TRBD1; CDR3 protein: CASSYGGQGASDTQYF; CDR3 DNA: TGTGCCAGCAGTTACGGGGGACAGGGGGCTTCAGATACGCAGTATTTT
V gene: TRBV20-1; J gene: TRBJ1-2; clone size: -; D gene: -; CDR3 protein: CSARGTGRTF; CDR3 DNA: TGCAGTGCCCGGGGGACCGGGAGGACGTTC
V gene: TRBV7-2; J gene: TRBJ1-2; clone size: -; D gene: -; CDR3 protein: CASSPQLVGSGGYTF; CDR3 DNA: TGTGCCAGCAGCCCGCAGTTGGTGGGGTCCGGGGGCTACACCTTC
V gene: TRBV24-1; J gene: TRBJ2-7; clone size: few; D gene: TRBD2; CDR3 protein: CATSDTGTTSGTEEQYF; CDR3 DNA: TGTGCCACCAGTGACACCGGGACGACTAGCGGGACTGAAGAGCAGTACTTC
V gene: TRBV7-9; J gene: TRBJ1-1; clone size: few; D gene: -; CDR3 protein: CASSFGLKNTEAFF; CDR3 DNA: TGTGCCAGCAGCTTTGGGCTGAAGAACACTGAAGCTTTCTTT
V gene: TRBV6-2/TRBV6-3; J gene: TRBJ2-7; clone size: -; D gene: -; CDR3 protein: CASSYELGVYEQYF; CDR3 DNA: TGTGCCAGCAGTTACGAGTTGGGGGTCTACGAGCAGTACTTC
V gene: TRBV7-8; J gene: TRBJ1-2; clone size: few; D gene: -; CDR3 protein: CASSFTGVGGYTF; CDR3 DNA: TGTGCCAGCAGCTTTACGGGGGTGGGCGGCTACACCTTC
V gene: TRBV25-1; J gene: TRBJ2-1; clone size: few; D gene: TRBD2; CDR3 protein: CASSTGGSYNEQFF; CDR3 DNA: TGTGCCAGCAGTACGGGGGGGTCCTACAATGAGCAGTTCTTC
V gene: TRBV19; J gene: TRBJ2-1; clone size: -; D gene: -; CDR3 protein: CASSIKGYNEQFF; CDR3 DNA: TGTGCCAGTAGTATAAAAGGGTACAATGAGCAGTTCTTC
V gene: TRBV5-1; J gene: TRBJ2-7; clone size: -; D gene: TRBD1; CDR3 protein: CASSITGTGGFEQYF; CDR3 DNA: TGCGCCAGCAGCATAACCGGGACAGGGGGCTTTGAGCAGTACTTC
V gene: TRBV5-1; J gene: TRBJ2-7; clone size: -; D gene: TRBD1; CDR3 protein: CASSLEGAREQYF; CDR3 DNA: TGCGCCAGCAGCTTGGAGGGGGCTAGGGAGCAGTACTTC
V gene: TRBV7-3; J gene: TRBJ2-1; clone size: -; D gene: TRBD1; CDR3 protein: CASSPTGQYNEQFF; CDR3 DNA: TGTGCCAGCAGCCCGACGGGACAGTACAATGAGCAGTTCTTC
V gene: TRBV5-6; J gene: TRBJ2-1; clone size: -; D gene: TRBD2; CDR3 protein: CASSPGPSGTTSYNEQFF; CDR3 DNA: TGTGCCAGCAGCCCCGGCCCCTCTGGGACTACCTCCTACAATGAGCAGTTCTTC
V gene: TRBV12-3/TRBV12-4; J gene: TRBJ2-2; clone size: -; D gene: -; CDR3 protein: CASSLGGQTNTGELFF; CDR3 DNA: TGTGCCAGCAGTTTAGGGGGTCAAACGAACACCGGGGAGCTGTTTTTT
V gene: TRBV4-1; J gene: TRBJ2-7; clone size: -; D gene: -; CDR3 protein: CASSQGIEQYF; CDR3 DNA: TGCGCCAGCAGCCAAGGGATCGAGCAGTACTTC
V gene: TRBV4-1; J gene: TRBJ2-1; clone size: -; D gene: -; CDR3 protein: CASSQVLDEGTYNEQFF; CDR3 DNA: TGCGCCAGCAGCCAAGTCCTTGATGAGGGAACCTACAATGAGCAGTTCTTC
V gene: TRBV5-1; J gene: TRBJ2-2; clone size: few; D gene: -; CDR3 protein: CASSLPRTGELFF; CDR3 DNA: TGCGCCAGCAGCTTGCCAAGGACCGGGGAGCTGTTTTTT
V gene: TRBV4-2; J gene: TRBJ2-3; clone size: -; D gene: TRBD2; CDR3 protein: CASSQVSGGQDTQYF; CDR3 DNA: TGTGCCAGCAGCCAAGTTAGCGGGGGGCAGGATACGCAGTATTTT
V gene: TRBV7-3; J gene: TRBJ2-3; clone size: many; D gene: -; CDR3 protein: CASSLGGPSTDTQYF; CDR3 DNA: TGTGCCAGCAGCTTAGGCGGGCCAAGCACAGATACGCAGTATTTT
V gene: TRBV6-5; J gene: TRBJ2-7; clone size: few; D gene: -; CDR3 protein: CASSSIGLSSYEQYF; CDR3 DNA: TGTGCCAGCAGTTCTATCGGACTGAGCTCCTACGAGCAGTACTTC
V gene: TRBV6-5; J gene: TRBJ1-2; clone size: few; D gene: -; CDR3 protein: CASSLRTARRGYTF; CDR3 DNA: TGTGCCAGCAGCCTACGGACGGCTCGCCGGGGCTACACCTTC
V gene: TRBV25-1; J gene: TRBJ1-1; clone size: few; D gene: TRBD1; CDR3 protein: CASSEGTATEAFF; CDR3 DNA: TGTGCCAGCAGTGAGGGGACAGCAACTGAAGCTTTCTTT
V gene: TRBV24-1; J gene: TRBJ2-1; clone size: -; D gene: -; CDR3 protein: CATSDLANEQFF; CDR3 DNA: TGTGCCACCAGTGATTTGGCGAATGAGCAGTTCTTC
V gene: TRBV6-1; J gene: TRBJ2-7; clone size: few; D gene: TRBD1; CDR3 protein: CASRDRLYEQYF; CDR3 DNA: TGTGCCAGCCGGGACAGGCTATACGAGCAGTACTTC
V gene: TRBV25-1; J gene: TRBJ1-4; clone size: -; D gene: -; CDR3 protein: CASSDMGNEKLFF; CDR3 DNA: TGTGCCAGCAGTGATATGGGGAATGAAAAACTGTTTTTT
V gene: TRBV24-1; J gene: TRBJ1-5; clone size: few; D gene: -; CDR3 protein: CATSEYSNQPQHF; CDR3 DNA: TGTGCCACCAGTGAGTATAGCAATCAGCCCCAGCATTTT
V gene: TRBV5-5; J gene: TRBJ1-1; clone size: few; D gene: -; CDR3 protein: CASSLDRVQRTEAFF; CDR3 DNA: TGTGCCAGCAGCTTGGACAGGGTTCAACGGACTGAAGCTTTCTTT
V gene: TRBV29-1; J gene: TRBJ2-5; clone size: -; D gene: TRBD1; CDR3 protein: CSVRDRSNKETQYF; CDR3 DNA: TGCAGCGTGAGGGACAGGTCGAATAAAGAGACCCAGTACTTC
V gene: TRBV5-1; J gene: TRBJ2-2; clone size: -; D gene: TRBD1; CDR3 protein: CASSTDRGMTGELFF; CDR3 DNA: TGCGCCAGCAGCACGGACAGGGGGATGACCGGGGAGCTGTTTTTT
V gene: TRBV11-3; J gene: TRBJ1-4; clone size: few; D gene: -; CDR3 protein: CASSLVPEKLFF; CDR3 DNA: TGTGCCAGCAGCTTAGTCCCTGAAAAACTGTTTTTT
V gene: TRBV20-1; J gene: TRBJ2-7; clone size: -; D gene: TRBD1; CDR3 protein: CSVPGQGSYEQYF; CDR3 DNA: TGCAGTGTTCCGGGACAGGGGTCCTACGAGCAGTACTTC
V gene: TRBV6-9; J gene: TRBJ1-1; clone size: -; D gene: -; CDR3 protein: CASGGSSLATEAFF; CDR3 DNA: TGTGCCAGCGGGGGAAGCAGTTTGGCCACTGAAGCTTTCTTT
V gene: TRBV7-2; J gene: TRBJ1-1; clone size: few; D gene: -; CDR3 protein: CASSLAHGTEAFF; CDR3 DNA: TGTGCCAGCAGCTTAGCCCACGGCACTGAAGCTTTCTTT
V gene: TRBV27; J gene: TRBJ1-5; clone size: -; D gene: -; CDR3 protein: CASSLLGRVNQPQHF; CDR3 DNA: TGTGCCAGCAGTTTATTAGGCAGGGTCAATCAGCCCCAGCATTTT
V gene: TRBV6-6; J gene: TRBJ1-1; clone size: -; D gene: -; CDR3 protein: CASSKGEWDTEAFF; CDR3 DNA: TGTGCCAGCAGCAAGGGTGAGTGGGACACTGAAGCTTTCTTT
V gene: TRBV7-2; J gene: TRBJ2-1; clone size: -; D gene: TRBD2; CDR3 protein: CASSLVSSGRIIHEQFF; CDR3 DNA: TGTGCCAGCAGCTTAGTTTCTAGCGGGAGGATTATCCATGAGCAGTTCTTC
V gene: TRBV20-1; J gene: TRBJ2-7; clone size: few; D gene: TRBD1; CDR3 protein: CSAHDRGTYEQYF; CDR3 DNA: TGCAGTGCTCACGACAGGGGCACCTACGAGCAGTACTTC
V gene: TRBV9; J gene: TRBJ2-1; clone size: -; D gene: TRBD2; CDR3 protein: CASSVEASGGKNEQFF; CDR3 DNA: TGTGCCAGCAGCGTAGAGGCGAGCGGGGGGAAAAATGAGCAGTTCTTC
V gene: TRBV6-5; J gene: TRBJ2-2; clone size: -; D gene: -; CDR3 protein: CASSYEAGTYTGELFF; CDR3 DNA: TGTGCCAGCAGTTACGAAGCCGGGACTTACACCGGGGAGCTGTTTTTT
V gene: TRBV2; J gene: TRBJ1-3; clone size: few; D gene: -; CDR3 protein: CASSARWSNSGNTIYF; CDR3 DNA: TGTGCCAGCAGTGCGAGGTGGTCGAACTCTGGAAACACCATATATTTT
V gene: TRBV18; J gene: TRBJ1-2; clone size: -; D gene: -; CDR3 protein: CASSPSGANYGYTF; CDR3 DNA: TGTGCCAGCTCACCGTCTGGGGCTAACTATGGCTACACCTTC
V gene: TRBV29-1; J gene: TRBJ2-5; clone size: few; D gene: -; CDR3 protein: CSAGRGRETQYF; CDR3 DNA: TGCAGCGCCGGGCGGGGTAGAGAGACCCAGTACTTC
V gene: TRBV3-1; J gene: TRBJ2-2; clone size: -; D gene: -; CDR3 protein: CASSQGYRSGELFF; CDR3 DNA: TGTGCCAGCAGCCAAGGATATAGGTCGGGGGAGCTGTTTTTT
V gene: TRBV9; J gene: TRBJ2-7; clone size: few; D gene: TRBD1; CDR3 protein: CASSVAGQGAYEQYF; CDR3 DNA: TGTGCCAGCAGCGTAGCGGGGCAGGGGGCATACGAGCAGTACTTC
V gene: TRBV18; J gene: TRBJ2-7; clone size: -; D gene: TRBD1; CDR3 protein: CASSLGQIISYEQYF; CDR3 DNA: TGTGCCAGCTCACTGGGACAGATAATATCCTACGAGCAGTACTTC
V gene: TRBV12-3/TRBV12-4; J gene: TRBJ1-5; clone size: few; D gene: TRBD1; CDR3 protein: CASVGQAGQPQHF; CDR3 DNA: TGTGCCAGCGTGGGACAGGCAGGGCAGCCCCAGCATTTT